Following are 30 T cell receptor beta chains from one sample sequenced in a study of T cells after somatic rescue of genetic block. Only in-frame clones appear in the TCRdb table, and some are missing; sequencing was by immunoSEQ multiplex PCR. The table includes about 67,000 clones, about 90% detected once. Material: peripheral blood mononuclear cells (PBMCs). These TCRs come from a man aged 40-49 years.

V gene TRBV19 combines with J gene TRBJ1-4; D uncertain. The germline V gene encodes CDR1 LNHDA and CDR2 SQIVND (reference sequence). The CDR3 is 13 residues long. V was cut by 5 bases and J by 4 bases, with 8 bases left in between. The CDR3 nucleotides are TGTGCCAGTAGTTCAGGCCTTAATGAAAAACTGTTTTTT. Protein product: CASSSGLNEKLFF.

The rearrangement uses TRBV7-3 and TRBJ2-1; D uncertain. CDR1 is SGHTA and CDR2 is FQGTGA in the germline V gene. The CDR3 consists of 14 residues. V was cut by 4 bases and J by 5 bases, with 12 bases left in between. The CDR3 sequence: CASSSSGANNEQFF. The CDR3 DNA follows: TGTGCCAGCAGCTCCTCTGGCGCAAACAATGAGCAGTTCTTC. The variable domain in full, completed from reference TRBV7-3 and TRBJ2-1, reads GAGVSQTPSNKVTEKGKYVELRCDPISGHTALYWYRQSLGQGPEFLIYFQGTGAADDSGLPNDRFFAVRPEGSVSTLKIQRTERGDSAVYLCASSSSGANNEQFFGPGTRLTVL.

The chain links TRBV11-2 to TRBJ2-4; TRBD1 matches 10 bases. CDR3 length equals 15 residues. Germline V CDR1 and CDR2: SGHAT, FQNNGV. V dropped 5 bases and J dropped 5; count of bases not matched to a gene: 6. This CDR3 is CASSRDRGTQNIQYF. CDR3 sequence (DNA): TGTGCCAGCAGCAGGGACAGGGGTACTCAAAACATTCAGTACTTC.

This CDR3 is CASSFILLGGDTQYF. The CDR3 DNA follows: TGTGCCAGCAGCTTCATCCTCTTAGGGGGAGATACGCAGTATTTT. V is TRBV13 and J is TRBJ2-3, with D tentatively TRBD1 (6 bases). CDR3 length: 15 residues. The germline V gene has CDR1 PRHDT and CDR2 FYEKMQ (reference sequence). Deletions cut 3 bases from V and 5 bases from J, with 15 bases between.

J is TRBJ2-1 and V is TRBV5-4, with 9 bases that match TRBD1. The CDR3 length is 15 residues. Losses at the gene ends were 4 bases for V and 3 bases for J; bases not matched to a gene: 5. Looked up from germline, CDR1 is SGHNT and CDR2 is YYREEE (reference sequence). The CDR3 DNA is TGTGCCAGCAGCCCGGACAGGGGAGACTACAATGAGCAGTTCTTC. Translating gives CASSPDRGDYNEQFF. Looking up the rest from reference TRBV5-4 and TRBJ2-1 gives the full variable domain: ETGVTQSPTHLIKTRGQQVTLRCSSQSGHNTVSWYQQALGQGPQFIFQYYREEENGRGNFPPRFSGLQFPNYSSELNVNALELDDSALYLCASSPDRGDYNEQFFGPGTRLTVL.

The rearrangement joins TRBV5-1 to TRBJ2-3; TRBD1 is a possible D gene (6 bases). With 0 bases removed from V and 7 bases from J, the gap between germline ends came to 21 bases. The CDR3 contains 17 residues. Germline V gene data show CDR1 as SGHRS and CDR2 as YFSETQ. The CDR3 nucleotides read TGCGCCAGCAGCTTGGCACTCAGGGGCGACTGGGGGAATACGCAGTATTTT. Protein sequence: CASSLALRGDWGNTQYF.

The sample holds a few counts of this clone. This chain uses TRBV13 with TRBJ1-1; D remains unclear. The germline V gene has CDR1 PRHDT and CDR2 FYEKMQ (reference sequence). The CDR3 has 13 amino acids. V was shortened by 2 bases and J by 5 bases, with 9 bases between the two germline ends. CDR3 residues: CASSLPPNTEAFF. Written as DNA, the CDR3 is TGTGCCAGCAGCTTACCCCCAAATACTGAAGCTTTCTTT.

The chain links TRBV9 to TRBJ1-3, with D perhaps TRBD1 (5 bases). Trimming removed 0 bases at V and 9 bases at J, with 16 bases between. This CDR3 contains 15 residues. Germline CDR1 and CDR2: SGDLS and YYNGEE. The CDR3 DNA sequence: TGTGCCAGCAGCGTAGATGGGGCAGTAGGTAGCACCATATATTTT. Amino acid sequence: CASSVDGAVGSTIYF.

The J gene is TRBJ2-7, the V gene TRBV6-1; 13 bases map to TRBD2. Germline V lookup: CDR1 MNHNS, CDR2 SASEGT. With V trimmed by 7 bases and J by 4 bases, 7 bases remained unmatched. This CDR3 region has 15 residues. In nucleotides, the CDR3 is TGTGCCAGCACCCGGACTAGCGGGAGTCGGTACGAGCAGTACTTC. Its translation is CASTRTSGSRYEQYF.

The J gene is TRBJ2-5, the V gene TRBV2, with D unresolved. V lost 7 bases to trimming and J lost 4 bases, with 4 bases between them. The CDR3 has 10 residues. CDR1 and CDR2 (germline): SNHLY, FYNNEI. CDR3 nucleotides: TGTGCCAGCAAAGTAGAGACCCAGTACTTC. Translating gives CASKVETQYF.

This clone showed up just a few times. This chain uses TRBV9 with TRBJ1-3; D remains unclear. The germline CDR1 and CDR2 sequences are SGDLS and YYNGEE. This CDR3 comprises 14 residues. V shed 2 bases and J shed 0 bases, with 6 bases lying between them. The DNA of the CDR3 is TGTGCCAGCAGCGTCGGGGACTCTGGAAACACCATATATTTT. Translating gives CASSVGDSGNTIYF.

The sample holds one count of this clone. This chain links TRBV4-1 with TRBJ2-3, with 10 bases fitting TRBD2. V shed 3 bases, J shed 2 bases, and the junction held 14 bases outside the gene matches. Germline loops: CDR1 MGHRA, CDR2 YSYEKL. The CDR3 length is 19 residues. Written as DNA, the CDR3 is TGCGCCAGCAGCCAGATAATGAGTAGGACTAGCGGCCCCACAGATACGCAGTATTTT. Residues: CASSQIMSRTSGPTDTQYF.

J is TRBJ1-1 and V is TRBV5-1, with unresolved D. Germline V gives CDR1 SGHRS, CDR2 YFSETQ. The ends were cut back, 6 bases at V and 5 bases at J, with 20 bases in the middle. CDR3 length: 15 amino acids. The CDR3 protein is CASNTGSQRETEAFF. The CDR3 bases are TGCGCCAGCAACACCGGGTCCCAGAGGGAGACTGAAGCTTTCTTT.

The gene calls are TRBV28 and TRBJ2-7; D is undetermined. Trimming removed 6 bases at V and 1 base at J, with 13 bases between. Germline assignment: CDR1 MDHEN and CDR2 SYDVKM. The CDR3 is 14 amino acids. CDR3 sequence reads: CASRPTGRSYEQYF. Written as DNA, the CDR3 is TGTGCCAGCAGGCCCACCGGACGGTCCTACGAGCAGTACTTC.

The V gene is TRBV15, the J gene TRBJ2-7; D is undetermined. The CDR3 runs to 13 residues. Trimming took off 1 base at V and 3 bases at J, with 7 bases between the two ends. Germline CDR1 is LNHNV and CDR2 is YYDKDF (reference sequence). CDR3 sequence: CATSRGTGYEQYF. As DNA, the CDR3 is TGTGCCACCAGCAGAGGTACGGGCTACGAGCAGTACTTC. The full variable domain, completed using reference TRBV15 and TRBJ2-7, is DAMVIQNPRYQVTQFGKPVTLSCSQTLNHNVMYWYQQKSSQAPKLLFHYYDKDFNNEADTPDNFQSRRPNTSFCFLDIRSPGLGDTAMYLCATSRGTGYEQYFGPGTRLTVT.

The rearrangement joins TRBV27 to TRBJ1-6; D call uncertain. Deletions cut 2 bases from V and 2 bases from J, with 13 bases between. Germline V gene sequence: CDR1 MNHEY, CDR2 SMNVEV (reference sequence). This CDR3 has 17 amino acids. The CDR3 is CASSLQTGTAYNSPLHF. The CDR3 nucleotides read TGTGCCAGCAGTTTACAGACGGGTACCGCCTATAATTCACCCCTCCACTTT.

Here the CDR3 DNA reads TGTGCCAGCAGCACCCGCTCGACAGGGACCTACGAGCAGTACTTC. Translated: CASSTRSTGTYEQYF. The chain couples TRBV13 to TRBJ2-7; TRBD1 aligns across 7 bases. V was clipped by 5 bases and J by 2 bases; unmatched bases: 9. This CDR3 is 15 amino acids long. Looked up from germline, CDR1 is PRHDT and CDR2 is FYEKMQ (reference sequence).

J is TRBJ2-5 and V is TRBV19, with 10 nucleotides matching TRBD1. The CDR3 extends over 16 amino acids. With 3 bases clipped from V and 2 bases from J, the junction kept 6 bases outside the gene matches. Germline loops: CDR1 LNHDA, CDR2 SQIVND (reference sequence). The CDR3 region is CASSMAGQGLQETQYF. In nucleotides, the CDR3 is TGTGCCAGTAGTATGGCGGGACAGGGGCTACAAGAGACCCAGTACTTC.

The chain couples TRBV18 to TRBJ2-1; D gene ambiguous. CDR1 and CDR2 from the germline V gene are KGHSH and LQKENI. V was trimmed by 0 bases and J by 0 bases, leaving 12 bases between them. The CDR3 has 17 amino acids. The DNA for the CDR3 is TGTGCCAGCTCACCACCTACGAACTCCATCTCCTACAATGAGCAGTTCTTC. It codes for CASSPPTNSISYNEQFF.

The CDR3 sequence is CASSEGHSYEQYF. Written as DNA, the CDR3 is TGTGCCAGCAGTGAGGGACACTCCTACGAGCAGTACTTC. The V gene is TRBV25-1, the J gene TRBJ2-7, with D perhaps matching TRBD1 (6 bases). There are 13 residues in the CDR3. CDR1 is MGHDK and CDR2 is SYGVNS in the germline V gene. Trimming removed 3 bases at V and 0 bases at J, with 6 bases between.

The V and J genes are TRBV7-6 and TRBJ2-1; no clear D gene. The germline CDR1 and CDR2 sequences are SGHVS and FNYEAQ. Trimming shortened V by 0 bases and J by 1 base, and 4 bases separated the two germline ends. The CDR3 contains 14 residues. The CDR3 nucleotides are TGTGCCAGCAGCTTAGCGGAATCCTACAATGAGCAGTTCTTC. Protein sequence: CASSLAESYNEQFF.

This clone has just one count. The chain employs TRBV2 and TRBJ2-3; D is ambiguous. Germline V lookup: CDR1 SNHLY, CDR2 FYNNEI. This CDR3 region has 13 residues. Trimming pared 1 base from V and 4 bases from J, leaving 6 bases between. The CDR3 is CASSEGPPDTQYF. The DNA for the CDR3 is TGTGCCAGCAGTGAAGGCCCTCCAGATACGCAGTATTTT. The full variable domain, in which reference TRBV2 and TRBJ2-3 provide the parts outside the CDR3, is EPEVTQTPSHQVTQMGQEVILRCVPISNHLYFYWYRQILGQKVEFLVSFYNNEISEKSEIFDDQFSVERPDGSNFTLKIRSTKLEDSAMYFCASSEGPPDTQYFGPGTRLTVL.

The chain recombines TRBV7-9 with TRBJ2-3; tentatively, D is TRBD2 (6 bases). This CDR3 is 14 amino acids long. The ends were cut back, 5 bases at V and 3 bases at J, with 12 bases in the middle. Germline V gene lookup returns CDR1 SEHNR and CDR2 FQNEAQ (reference sequence). CDR3 region: CASSPGLSTDTQYF. CDR3 nucleotides: TGTGCCAGCAGCCCAGGACTATCTACAGATACGCAGTATTTT.

The V gene is TRBV2, the J gene TRBJ2-7; 7 nucleotides match TRBD1. The CDR3 length is 14 residues. V lost 5 bases to trimming and J lost 4 bases; unmatched junction nucleotides: 8. The V gene's germline CDR1 is SNHLY and CDR2 FYNNEI. The chain's CDR3 is CASSTRDSPYEQYF. As DNA, the CDR3 is TGTGCCAGCAGTACCCGGGACAGCCCTTACGAGCAGTACTTC.

V usage is TRBV4-1 and J usage is TRBJ1-2; no reliable D call. CDR3 length: 17 amino acids. Germline-derived CDR1 and CDR2 are MGHRA and YSYEKL. V was pared by 1 base and J by 2 bases, with 17 bases between. CDR3 nucleotides: TGCGCCAGCAGCCAAGTTATGACATCGGGGAACAACTATGGCTACACCTTC. Protein product: CASSQVMTSGNNYGYTF.

The chain has TRBV5-6 and TRBJ1-1; no clear D. Germline CDR1 is SGHDT and CDR2 is YYEEEE. This CDR3 is built from 13 residues. The V end was cut by 3 bases, the J end by 0 bases, with 6 bases between. Here the CDR3 DNA reads TGTGCCAGCAGCTCGACACTGAACACTGAAGCTTTCTTT. It translates to CASSSTLNTEAFF.

This clone was seen once. The chain has TRBV2 and TRBJ1-3, with D possibly matching TRBD1 (6 bases). V was clipped by 6 bases and J by 3 bases, with 15 bases between them. This CDR3 region has 15 residues. Per germline, CDR1 SNHLY and CDR2 FYNNEI. CDR3 loop: CASSTKGGHGNTIYF. The CDR3 DNA sequence: TGTGCCAGCAGCACGAAGGGGGGCCATGGAAACACCATATATTTT.

The chain couples TRBV21-1 to TRBJ2-1. TRBV21-1 has pseudogene status. The CDR3 has 16 amino acids. The CDR3 sequence is CASSETVETGVGEQFF. The CDR3 DNA reads TGTGCCAGCAGCGAAACGGTTGAAACGGGCGTAGGTGAGCAGTTCTTC.

DNA of the CDR3: TGTGCCAGCAGCTTTTGGGACAGAAGCTTCTATGGCTACACCTTC. This gives the protein CASSFWDRSFYGYTF. The V call is TRBV5-4, the J call TRBJ1-2, with TRBD1 matching over 7 bases. Germline V gene sequence: CDR1 SGHNT, CDR2 YYREEE (reference sequence). The ends lost 2 bases at V and 4 bases at J; junction bases unmatched: 8. This CDR3 contains 15 residues. Full variable domain (missing parts from reference TRBV5-4 and TRBJ1-2): ETGVTQSPTHLIKTRGQQVTLRCSSQSGHNTVSWYQQALGQGPQFIFQYYREEENGRGNFPPRFSGLQFPNYSSELNVNALELDDSALYLCASSFWDRSFYGYTFGSGTRLTVV.

The chain has TRBV18 and TRBJ1-3, with no clear D. The germline V gene has CDR1 KGHSH and CDR2 LQKENI. V was pared by 1 base and J by 7 bases, with 14 bases between. There are 15 residues in the CDR3. CDR3 in amino acids: CASSPRPVALNTIYF. The CDR3 coding sequence is TGTGCCAGCTCACCACGGCCGGTGGCATTGAACACCATATATTTT.